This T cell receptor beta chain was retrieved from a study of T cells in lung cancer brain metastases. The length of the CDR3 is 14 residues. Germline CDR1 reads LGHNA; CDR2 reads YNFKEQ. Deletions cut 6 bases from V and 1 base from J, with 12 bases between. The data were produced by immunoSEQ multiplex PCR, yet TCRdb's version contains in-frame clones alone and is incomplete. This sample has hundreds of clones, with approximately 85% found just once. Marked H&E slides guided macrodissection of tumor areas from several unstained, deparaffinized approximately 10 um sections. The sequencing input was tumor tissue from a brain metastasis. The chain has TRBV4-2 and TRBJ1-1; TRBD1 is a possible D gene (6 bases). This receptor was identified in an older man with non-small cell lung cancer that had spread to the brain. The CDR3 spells CASSIGQWNTEAFF. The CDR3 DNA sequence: TGTGCCAGCAGTATTGGACAGTGGAACACTGAAGCTTTCTTT.